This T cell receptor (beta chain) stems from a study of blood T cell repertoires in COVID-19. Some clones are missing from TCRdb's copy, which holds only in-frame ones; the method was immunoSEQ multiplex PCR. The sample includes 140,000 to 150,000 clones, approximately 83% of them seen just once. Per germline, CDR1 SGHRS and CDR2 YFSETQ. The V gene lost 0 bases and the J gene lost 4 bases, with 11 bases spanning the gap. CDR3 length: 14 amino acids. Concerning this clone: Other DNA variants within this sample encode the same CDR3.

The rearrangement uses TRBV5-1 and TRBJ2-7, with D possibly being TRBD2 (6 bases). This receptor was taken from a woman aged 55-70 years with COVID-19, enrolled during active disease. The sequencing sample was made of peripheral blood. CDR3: CASSLGTGGYEQYF. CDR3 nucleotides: TGCGCCAGCAGCTTGGGCACCGGGGGATACGAGCAGTACTTC. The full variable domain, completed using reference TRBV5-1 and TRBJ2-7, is KAGVTQTPRYLIKTRGQQVTLSCSPISGHRSVSWYQQTPGQGLQFLFEYFSETQRNKGNFPGRFSGRQFSNSRSEMNVSTLELGDSALYLCASSLGTGGYEQYFGPGTRLTVT.